Each of the 28 T cell receptor beta chains below was sequenced from the same sample in a study of regulatory T cells in long-lasting Graves disease. Documented time point: persistent/refractory GD, antithyroid drugs over 5 years with positive TRAb. PBMC RNA served as the TCR library source. For TCR beta, libraries came from iRepertoire HTBI primers and Arm-PCR of CDR3 regions. TCRdb itself ran the multiplex PCR reads through MiXCR, one entry per CDR3 protein. The data contain about 430,000 distinct CDR3 sequences, over 20% of them singletons. Sequencing used peripheral blood mononuclear cells (PBMCs), obtained when the disease was refractory, from a patient treated with antithyroid drugs. Receptors were obtained from a female donor with Graves disease.

This clonotype has a count of ten or more. The chain has TRBV2 and TRBJ2-7; TRBD1 might be the D (5 bases). Germline V gene lookup returns CDR1 SNHLY and CDR2 FYNNEI. There are 15 residues in the CDR3. The V end lost 4 bases, the J end lost 7 bases, and 20 bases lay between the germline ends. In DNA form, the CDR3 reads TGTGCCAGCAGTGGGACAACCCTCACCACGGTGGAGCAGTACTTC. This sequence encodes CASSGTTLTTVEQYF. Drawing the rest from reference TRBV2 and TRBJ2-7, the complete variable domain is EPEVTQTPSHQVTQMGQEVILRCVPISNHLYFYWYRQILGQKVEFLVSFYNNEISEKSEIFDDQFSVERPDGSNFTLKIRSTKLEDSAMYFCASSGTTLTTVEQYFGPGTRLTVT.

In its sample, this clonotype was seen many times. The chain employs TRBV28 and TRBJ2-6; either TRBD1 or TRBD2 may supply D (5 bases each). V shed 7 bases and J shed 4 bases, with 17 bases lying between them. CDR1 and CDR2 (germline): MDHEN, SYDVKM. This CDR3 contains 16 residues. CDR3 sequence (DNA): TGTGCCAGCAAGGTACCGGGGCCGAACGGGGCCAACGTCCTGACTTTC. Translating gives CASKVPGPNGANVLTF.

The chain couples TRBV19 to TRBJ2-2, with D possibly being TRBD2 (5 bases). CDR3 length: 16 amino acids. Germline loops: CDR1 LNHDA, CDR2 SQIVND (reference sequence). Between the trimmed V and J ends, which lost 0 bases and 1 base, there was a span of 9 bases. The CDR3 sequence is CASSIETGRNTGELFF. The CDR3 coding sequence is TGTGCCAGTAGTATAGAAACGGGAAGGAACACCGGGGAGCTGTTTTTT.

This clonotype was seen many times. J is TRBJ2-5 and V is TRBV15; 14 bases line up with TRBD2. Germline trimming cut 0 bases from V and 4 bases from J; bases unmatched to any gene: 7. This CDR3 is built from 18 residues. CDR1 and CDR2 from the germline V gene are LNHNV and YYDKDF (reference sequence). The CDR3 nucleotides read TGTGCCACCAGCAGAGAGGGGACTAGCGGGGGCTGGGGAGAGACCCAGTACTTC. Amino acids: CATSREGTSGGWGETQYF.

There are many counts of this clonotype. The V call is TRBV18, the J call TRBJ2-7, with D possibly being TRBD2 (7 bases). The CDR3 loop spans 14 amino acids. Germline assignment: CDR1 KGHSH and CDR2 LQKENI. V shed 2 bases and J shed 2 bases, with 10 bases lying between them. CDR3 amino acids: CASSPRGGTYEQYF. Here the CDR3 DNA reads TGTGCCAGCTCACCAAGGGGGGGAACCTACGAGCAGTACTTC.

This clonotype was seen many times. The chain uses TRBV25-1 and TRBJ2-2, with D perhaps matching TRBD2 (5 bases). This CDR3 spans 15 amino acids. With 1 base removed from V and 5 bases from J, the gap between germline ends came to 11 bases. The V gene's germline CDR1 is MGHDK and CDR2 SYGVNS. CDR3 sequence (DNA): TGTGCCAGCAGTGAATTCGAAGGGAGTACCGGGGAGCTGTTTTTT. It codes for CASSEFEGSTGELFF.

The chain carries TRBV15 and TRBJ2-2; unclear D gene. CDR1 and CDR2 (germline): LNHNV, YYDKDF (reference sequence). The germline V and J ends were trimmed by 0 bases and 2 bases, with 4 bases remaining between them. The CDR3 extends over 14 amino acids. Here the CDR3 DNA reads TGTGCCACCAGCAGAGATCGTAACACCGGGGAGCTGTTTTTT. Residues: CATSRDRNTGELFF.

This chain connects TRBV7-9 to TRBJ2-5; no clear D. Germline CDR1 reads SEHNR; CDR2 reads FQNEAQ (reference sequence). V was clipped by 1 base and J by 1 base, with 7 bases between them. The CDR3 contains 14 residues. The CDR3 nucleotides are TGTGCCAGCAGCTTAGTACAGCCCCAAGAGACCCAGTACTTC. This translates into CASSLVQPQETQYF.

This clonotype was seen at least ten times. V is TRBV2 and J is TRBJ2-7; D uncertain. The CDR3 is 13 amino acids. V lost 1 base to trimming and J lost 3 bases, with 7 bases between them. The germline CDR1 and CDR2 sequences are SNHLY and FYNNEI. The CDR3 DNA sequence: TGTGCCAGCAGTGAAGAGGTTTTCTACGAGCAGTACTTC. This gives the protein CASSEEVFYEQYF.

The V and J genes are TRBV20-1 and TRBJ2-1, with 9 bases aligning to TRBD2. CDR3 length equals 16 residues. Germline V lookup: CDR1 DFQATT, CDR2 SNEGSKA (reference sequence). The V and J ends lost 4 bases and 0 bases, in that order; junction bases with no gene match: 7. The CDR3 reads CSAITPGLASYNEQFF. CDR3 bases: TGCAGTGCTATAACCCCGGGACTAGCCTCCTACAATGAGCAGTTCTTC.

V is TRBV3-1 and J is TRBJ1-1; D is unclear. Germline V gene lookup returns CDR1 LGHDT and CDR2 YNNKEL (reference sequence). V was shortened by 6 bases and J by 5 bases, with 25 bases between the two germline ends. This CDR3 is 17 amino acids long. CDR3 nucleotides: TGTGCCAGCAGTCCCGGGAGGTCGCTGACGTCGATGACTGAAGCTTTCTTT. The encoded protein is CASSPGRSLTSMTEAFF. The variable domain in full, completed from reference TRBV3-1 and TRBJ1-1, reads DTAVSQTPKYLVTQMGNDKSIKCEQNLGHDTMYWYKQDSKKFLKIMFSYNNKELIINETVPNRFSPKSPDKAHLNLHINSLELGDSAVYFCASSPGRSLTSMTEAFFGQGTRLTVV.

This clonotype was recorded many times. The chain carries TRBV28 and TRBJ2-7; 8 bases are a match to TRBD1. The ends lost 1 base at V and 4 bases at J; junction bases unmatched: 6. Per the germline V gene, CDR1 is MDHEN and CDR2 is SYDVKM. The CDR3 contains 15 residues. CDR3 DNA: TGTGCCAGCAGTTTATCGGGCAGGGGGCAATACGAGCAGTACTTC. It translates to CASSLSGRGQYEQYF.

The chain carries TRBV6-5 and TRBJ1-2; D unresolved. This CDR3 comprises 18 residues. Trimming shortened V by 0 bases and J by 6 bases, and 23 bases separated the two germline ends. Germline lookup yields CDR1 MNHEY and CDR2 SVGAGI. Here the CDR3 reads CASSYSNPGRIFWDGYTF. The CDR3 DNA follows: TGTGCCAGCAGTTACTCGAATCCAGGACGGATCTTTTGGGATGGCTACACCTTC.

This clonotype was seen at least ten times. The gene calls are TRBV6-1 and TRBJ2-7; unclear D gene. V dropped 5 bases and J dropped 1 base, with 9 bases sitting between them. Germline V lookup: CDR1 MNHNS, CDR2 SASEGT. The CDR3 runs 13 residues. CDR3 in DNA: TGTGCCAGCAGTCCTCTCGATTCCTACGAGCAGTACTTC. Its translation: CASSPLDSYEQYF.

This clonotype was counted ten times or more. V is TRBV11-2 and J is TRBJ2-5; D uncertain. Germline CDR1 reads SGHAT; CDR2 reads FQNNGV. The CDR3 covers 14 residues. V lost 2 bases to trimming and J lost 5 bases, with 12 bases between them. DNA for the CDR3: TGTGCCAGCAGCTTATGGAGATCGGGTGAGACCCAGTACTTC. Amino acid sequence: CASSLWRSGETQYF. The full variable domain, its missing parts supplied by reference TRBV11-2 and TRBJ2-5, is EAGVAQSPRYKIIEKRQSVAFWCNPISGHATLYWYQQILGQGPKLLIQFQNNGVVDDSQLPKDRFSAERLKGVDSTLKIQPAKLEDSAVYLCASSLWRSGETQYFGPGTRLLVL.

This clonotype was seen a few times. V usage is TRBV19 and J usage is TRBJ2-7; unclear D gene. V dropped 3 bases and J dropped 3 bases, with 12 bases sitting between them. The CDR3 sequence is 14 residues long. Germline V lookup: CDR1 LNHDA, CDR2 SQIVND (reference sequence). CDR3 sequence: CASSIAGPDYEQYF. CDR3 nucleotides: TGTGCCAGTAGTATCGCCGGGCCCGACTACGAGCAGTACTTC.

The J gene is TRBJ2-5, the V gene TRBV7-2; possibly TRBD1 or TRBD2 for D (5 bases each). Trimming stripped 5 bases from V and 3 bases from J, with 16 bases between. This CDR3 has 15 amino acids. CDR1 is SGHTA, CDR2 FQGNSA, per germline. The CDR3: CASSQEGRGEETQYF. The CDR3 nucleotides read TGTGCCAGCAGCCAAGAAGGGAGAGGGGAAGAGACCCAGTACTTC. Using reference TRBV7-2 and TRBJ2-5 for the parts outside the CDR3, the full variable domain is GAGVSQSPSNKVTEKGKDVELRCDPISGHTALYWYRQSLGQGLEFLIYFQGNSAPDKSGLPSDRFSAERTGGSVSTLTIQRTQQEDSAVYLCASSQEGRGEETQYFGPGTRLLVL.

This clonotype was observed at least ten times. This chain uses TRBV12-3 or TRBV12-4 with TRBJ2-7, with 9 bases aligning to TRBD1. This CDR3 is built from 14 residues. The V and J ends lost 6 bases and 6 bases, in that order; junction bases with no gene match: 9. This CDR3 is CASSSTGQGREQYF. The DNA of the CDR3 is TGTGCCAGCAGCTCAACGGGACAGGGACGCGAGCAGTACTTC.

The chain employs TRBV6-1 and TRBJ2-5; D ambiguous. With 6 bases removed from V and 2 bases from J, the gap between germline ends came to 7 bases. There are 12 residues in the CDR3. CDR1 and CDR2 from the germline V gene are MNHNS and SASEGT. CDR3 protein: CASSQTQETQYF. The CDR3 coding sequence is TGTGCCAGCAGCCAAACGCAAGAGACCCAGTACTTC.

This clonotype occurred a few times. The chain links TRBV7-9 to TRBJ1-1; no firm D call. Germline CDR1 SEHNR, CDR2 FQNEAQ (reference sequence). The CDR3 spans 14 residues. V lost 2 bases and J lost 4, with 11 bases in between. DNA of the CDR3: TGTGCCAGCAGCTTATCGGTCTTTGTCACTGAAGCTTTCTTT. Its translation: CASSLSVFVTEAFF.

This clonotype was recorded at least ten times. The V call is TRBV6-5, the J call TRBJ2-5; 9 bases align to TRBD2. The V and J ends lost 0 bases and 5 bases, in that order; junction bases with no gene match: 1. The CDR3 is 14 residues long. The V gene's germline CDR1 is MNHEY and CDR2 SVGAGI. CDR3 nucleotides: TGTGCCAGCAGTTACTCGGGACTAGCCGAGACCCAGTACTTC. Its protein is CASSYSGLAETQYF.

In its sample, this clonotype was seen many times. The chain joins TRBV12-3 or TRBV12-4 to TRBJ2-7; TRBD1 is a possible D gene (6 bases). This CDR3 has 13 amino acids. V dropped 0 bases and J dropped 9 bases, with 12 bases sitting between them. CDR3 sequence reads: CASSLAQGSGQYF. The CDR3 DNA sequence: TGTGCCAGCAGTTTAGCGCAGGGGTCGGGGCAGTACTTC.

The J gene is TRBJ2-5, the V gene TRBV6-1, with a possible D match to TRBD1 (5 bases). V lost 2 bases and J 5 bases, leaving 18 bases between the germline ends. This CDR3 has 16 amino acids. Germline V gene lookup returns CDR1 MNHNS and CDR2 SASEGT. The CDR3 spells CASSEPTIGYRETQYF. As DNA, the CDR3 is TGTGCCAGCAGTGAACCTACGATCGGATACAGGGAGACCCAGTACTTC.

In its sample, this clonotype was seen many times. The chain joins TRBV7-9 to TRBJ2-7; 14 bases fit TRBD2. V lost 5 bases, J lost 3 bases, and 6 bases stayed unmatched. Looked up from germline, CDR1 is SEHNR and CDR2 is FQNEAQ (reference sequence). The CDR3 runs 16 residues. CDR3 residues: CASSTGLAGGNYEQYF. CDR3 coding DNA: TGTGCCAGCAGCACCGGACTAGCGGGAGGCAACTACGAGCAGTACTTC.

In its sample, this clonotype was seen a few times. The J gene is TRBJ2-6, the V gene TRBV7-9; possibly TRBD2 for D (5 bases). Germline V CDR1 and CDR2: SEHNR, FQNEAQ (reference sequence). V dropped 7 bases and J dropped 4 bases, with 23 bases sitting between them. This CDR3 contains 18 residues. The CDR3 spells CASTPLEGFIAGANVLTF. DNA of the CDR3: TGTGCCAGCACCCCCCTCGAGGGTTTTATAGCCGGGGCCAACGTCCTGACTTTC.

In DNA, the CDR3 is TGCAGCGCCGAGGTGCGGTCCAAAGAGACCCAGTACTTC. This codes for CSAEVRSKETQYF. V is TRBV29-1 and J is TRBJ2-5; no reliable D call. This CDR3 region has 13 residues. V gave up 7 bases and J gave up 3 bases, with 15 bases separating them. CDR1 SQVTM and CDR2 ANQGSEA come from the germline V gene.

The sample holds a few counts of this clonotype. This sequence joins TRBV10-3 and TRBJ1-2, with TRBD1 identical over 7 bases. V was clipped by 2 bases and J by 2 bases; unmatched bases: 8. In germline, CDR1 is ENHRY, CDR2 SYGVKD. The CDR3 loop spans 16 amino acids. The CDR3 reads CAISERAGTENYGYTF. The CDR3 nucleotides are TGTGCCATCAGTGAGAGAGCCGGGACAGAAAACTATGGCTACACCTTC.

This clonotype was counted at least ten times. The V call is TRBV7-2, the J call TRBJ2-7; possible D gene TRBD1, 6 bases. Looked up from germline, CDR1 is SGHTA and CDR2 is FQGNSA. This CDR3 contains 14 residues. Between the trimmed V and J ends, which lost 5 bases and 2 bases, there was a span of 13 bases. The CDR3 spells CASSMTGIPYEQYF. For the CDR3, the DNA is TGTGCCAGCAGCATGACAGGTATTCCCTACGAGCAGTACTTC.